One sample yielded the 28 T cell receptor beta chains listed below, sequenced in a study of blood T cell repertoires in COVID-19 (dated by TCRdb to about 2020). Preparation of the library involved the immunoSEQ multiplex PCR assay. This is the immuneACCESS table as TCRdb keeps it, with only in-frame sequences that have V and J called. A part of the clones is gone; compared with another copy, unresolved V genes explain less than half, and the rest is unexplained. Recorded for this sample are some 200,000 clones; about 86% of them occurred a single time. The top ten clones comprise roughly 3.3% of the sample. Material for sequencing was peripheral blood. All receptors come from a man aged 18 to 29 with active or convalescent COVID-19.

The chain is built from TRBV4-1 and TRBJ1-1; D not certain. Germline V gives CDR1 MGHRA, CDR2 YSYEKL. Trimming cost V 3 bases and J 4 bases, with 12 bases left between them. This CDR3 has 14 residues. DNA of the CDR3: TGCGCCAGCAGCCATCCTCCAGGAGGCACTGAAGCTTTCTTT. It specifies CASSHPPGGTEAFF.

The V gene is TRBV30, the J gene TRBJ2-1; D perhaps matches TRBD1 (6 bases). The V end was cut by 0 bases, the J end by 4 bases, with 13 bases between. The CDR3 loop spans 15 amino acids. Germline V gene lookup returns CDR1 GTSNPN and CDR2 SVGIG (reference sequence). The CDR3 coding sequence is TGTGCCTGGAGTGTGGGGGCGACGAAATACAATGAGCAGTTCTTC. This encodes CAWSVGATKYNEQFF. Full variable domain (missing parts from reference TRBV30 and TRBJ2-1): SQTIHQWPATLVQPVGSPLSLECTVEGTSNPNLYWYRQAAGRGLQLLFYSVGIGQISSEVPQNLSASRPQDRQFILSSKKLLLSDSGFYLCAWSVGATKYNEQFFGPGTRLTVL.

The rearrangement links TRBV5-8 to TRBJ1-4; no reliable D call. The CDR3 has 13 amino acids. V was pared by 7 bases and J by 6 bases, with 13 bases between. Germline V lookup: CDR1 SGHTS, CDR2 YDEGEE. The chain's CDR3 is CASSPGGHEKLFF. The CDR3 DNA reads TGTGCCAGCTCACCGGGAGGGCATGAAAAACTGTTTTTT. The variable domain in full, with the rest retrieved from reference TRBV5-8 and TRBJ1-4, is EAGVTQSPTHLIKTRGQQATLRCSPISGHTSVYWYQQALGLGLQFLLWYDEGEERNRGNFPPRFSGRQFPNYSSELNVNALELEDSALYLCASSPGGHEKLFFGSGTQLSVL.

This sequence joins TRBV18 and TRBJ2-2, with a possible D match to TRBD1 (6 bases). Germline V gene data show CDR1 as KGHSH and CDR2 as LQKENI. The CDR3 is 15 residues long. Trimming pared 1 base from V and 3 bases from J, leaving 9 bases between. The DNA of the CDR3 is TGTGCCAGCTCACCACGGAGGACAGACACCGGGGAGCTGTTTTTT. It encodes CASSPRRTDTGELFF.

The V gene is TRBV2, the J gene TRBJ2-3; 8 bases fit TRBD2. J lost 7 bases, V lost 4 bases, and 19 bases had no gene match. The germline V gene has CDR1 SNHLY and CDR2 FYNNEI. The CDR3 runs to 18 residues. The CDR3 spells CASSVTAGGSSVLNTQYF. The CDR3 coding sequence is TGTGCCAGCAGTGTCACTGCGGGGGGATCCTCAGTTTTAAATACGCAGTATTTT.

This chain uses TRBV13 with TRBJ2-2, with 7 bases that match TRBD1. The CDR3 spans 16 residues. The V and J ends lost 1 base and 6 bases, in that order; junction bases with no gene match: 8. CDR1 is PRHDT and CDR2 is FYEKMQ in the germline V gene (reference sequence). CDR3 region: CASSLVRRGSSGELFF. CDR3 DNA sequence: TGTGCCAGCAGCTTAGTTCGCAGGGGGAGCTCCGGGGAGCTGTTTTTT.

The CDR3 is CASSLSFGNQETQYF. DNA of the CDR3: TGCGCCAGCAGCCTCAGTTTCGGGAACCAAGAGACCCAGTACTTC. The genes are TRBV5-1 and TRBJ2-5; D might be TRBD2 (5 bases). Germline V gives CDR1 SGHRS, CDR2 YFSETQ. The V end was cut by 4 bases, the J end by 0 bases, with 13 bases between. This CDR3 has 15 residues.

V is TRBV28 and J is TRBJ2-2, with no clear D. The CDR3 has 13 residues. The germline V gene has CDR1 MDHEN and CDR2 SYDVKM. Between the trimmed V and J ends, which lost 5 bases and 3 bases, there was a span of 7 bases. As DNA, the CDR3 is TGTGCCAGCAGTCCTCGGGACACCGGGGAGCTGTTTTTT. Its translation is CASSPRDTGELFF.

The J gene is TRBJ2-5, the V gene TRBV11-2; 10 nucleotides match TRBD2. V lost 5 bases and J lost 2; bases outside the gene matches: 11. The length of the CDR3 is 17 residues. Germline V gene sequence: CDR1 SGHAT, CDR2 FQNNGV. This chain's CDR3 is CASSPVASGGPQETQYF. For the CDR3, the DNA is TGTGCCAGCAGCCCAGTTGCTAGCGGGGGTCCACAAGAGACCCAGTACTTC.

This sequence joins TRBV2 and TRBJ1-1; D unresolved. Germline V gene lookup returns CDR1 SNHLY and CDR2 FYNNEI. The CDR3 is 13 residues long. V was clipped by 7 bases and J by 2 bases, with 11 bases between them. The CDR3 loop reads CASTREGNTEAFF. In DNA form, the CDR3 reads TGTGCCAGCACTCGCGAGGGTAACACTGAAGCTTTCTTT.

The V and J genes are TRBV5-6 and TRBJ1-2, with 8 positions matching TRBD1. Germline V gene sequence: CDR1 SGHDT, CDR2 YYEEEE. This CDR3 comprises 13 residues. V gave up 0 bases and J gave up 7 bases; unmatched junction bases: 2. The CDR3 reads CASSLGTGFGYTF. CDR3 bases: TGTGCCAGCAGCTTGGGGACAGGGTTTGGCTACACCTTC.

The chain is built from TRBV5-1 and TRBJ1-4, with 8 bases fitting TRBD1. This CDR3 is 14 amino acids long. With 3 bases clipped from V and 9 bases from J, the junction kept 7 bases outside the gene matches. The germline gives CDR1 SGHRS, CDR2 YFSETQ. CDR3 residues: CASSSGDRSQKLFF. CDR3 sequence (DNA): TGCGCCAGCAGCTCCGGGGACAGGAGTCAAAAACTGTTTTTT.

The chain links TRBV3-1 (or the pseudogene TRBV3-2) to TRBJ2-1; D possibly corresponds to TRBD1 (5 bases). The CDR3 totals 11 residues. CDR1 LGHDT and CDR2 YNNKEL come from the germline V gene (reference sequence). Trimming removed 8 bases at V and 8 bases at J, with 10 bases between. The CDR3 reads CASGAIYEQFF. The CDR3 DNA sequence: TGTGCCAGCGGGGCGATTTATGAGCAGTTCTTC.

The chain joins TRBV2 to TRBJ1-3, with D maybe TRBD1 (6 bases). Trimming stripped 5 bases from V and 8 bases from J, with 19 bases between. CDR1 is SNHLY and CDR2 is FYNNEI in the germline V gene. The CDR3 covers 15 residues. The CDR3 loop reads CASSRRPGHKDTIYF. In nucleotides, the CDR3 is TGTGCCAGCAGTAGGAGGCCGGGACATAAGGACACCATATATTTT.

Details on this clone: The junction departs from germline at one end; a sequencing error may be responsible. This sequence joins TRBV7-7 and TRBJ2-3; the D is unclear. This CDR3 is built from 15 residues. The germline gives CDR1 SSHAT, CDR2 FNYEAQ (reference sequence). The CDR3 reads CASSLGLGQSDTQYF. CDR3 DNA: TGTGCTAGCAGCTTAGGTCTTGGGCAGTCTGATACGCAGTATTTT.

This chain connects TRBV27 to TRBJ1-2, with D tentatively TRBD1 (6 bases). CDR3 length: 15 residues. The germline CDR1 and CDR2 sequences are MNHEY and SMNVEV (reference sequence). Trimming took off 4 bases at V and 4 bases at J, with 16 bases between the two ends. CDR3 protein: CASSSLSTGSYGYTF. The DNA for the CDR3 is TGTGCCAGCAGTTCTCTCTCGACAGGCAGCTATGGCTACACCTTC.

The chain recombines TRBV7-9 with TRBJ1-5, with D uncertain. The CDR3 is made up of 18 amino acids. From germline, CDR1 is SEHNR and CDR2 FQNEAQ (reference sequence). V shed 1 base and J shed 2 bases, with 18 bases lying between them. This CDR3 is CASSLEAGFLGRNQPQHF. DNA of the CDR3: TGTGCCAGCAGCTTAGAGGCTGGGTTCCTAGGTCGCAATCAGCCCCAGCATTTT.

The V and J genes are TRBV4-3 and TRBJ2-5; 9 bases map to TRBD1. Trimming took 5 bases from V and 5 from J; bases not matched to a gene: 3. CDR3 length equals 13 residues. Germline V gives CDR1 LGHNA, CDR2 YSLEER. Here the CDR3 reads CASSSQGAETQYF. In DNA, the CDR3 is TGCGCCAGCAGCTCACAGGGGGCTGAGACCCAGTACTTC.

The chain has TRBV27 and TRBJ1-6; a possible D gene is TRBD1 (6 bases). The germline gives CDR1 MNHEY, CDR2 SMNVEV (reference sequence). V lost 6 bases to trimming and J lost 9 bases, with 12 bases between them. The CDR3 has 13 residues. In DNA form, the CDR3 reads TGTGCCAGCAGCCGGGACATGCCTTCACCCCTCCACTTT. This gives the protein CASSRDMPSPLHF.

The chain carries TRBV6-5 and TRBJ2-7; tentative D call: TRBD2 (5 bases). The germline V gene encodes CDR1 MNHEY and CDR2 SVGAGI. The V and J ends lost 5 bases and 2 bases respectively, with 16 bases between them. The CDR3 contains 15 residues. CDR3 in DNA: TGTGCCAGCAGTCCTTCGATCGGGGATCCCTACGAGCAGTACTTC. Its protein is CASSPSIGDPYEQYF.

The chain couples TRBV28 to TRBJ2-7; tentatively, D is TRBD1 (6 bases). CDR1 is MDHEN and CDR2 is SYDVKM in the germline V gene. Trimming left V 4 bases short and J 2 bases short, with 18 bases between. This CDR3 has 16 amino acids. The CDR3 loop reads CASSSSTRGPTYEQYF. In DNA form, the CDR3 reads TGTGCCAGCAGTTCATCGACCAGGGGTCCGACCTACGAGCAGTACTTC.

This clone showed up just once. The DNA for the CDR3 is TGTGCCAGCAGCGTTACAGGTAGCTCCTACAATGAGCAGTTCTTC. Protein: CASSVTGSSYNEQFF. This chain links TRBV5-8 with TRBJ2-1; TRBD1 might be the D (5 bases). From germline, CDR1 is SGHTS and CDR2 YDEGEE. The CDR3 has 15 residues. The germline V and J ends were trimmed by 4 bases and 0 bases, with 11 bases remaining between them.

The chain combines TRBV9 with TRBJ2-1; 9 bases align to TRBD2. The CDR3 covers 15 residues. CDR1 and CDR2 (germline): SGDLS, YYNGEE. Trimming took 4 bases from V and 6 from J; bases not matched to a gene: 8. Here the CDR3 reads CASSHTVAGVNEQFF. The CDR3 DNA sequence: TGTGCCAGCAGCCACACTGTAGCGGGGGTCAATGAGCAGTTCTTC.

The CDR3: CASSIEKGVAGELFF. The CDR3 nucleotides read TGTGCCAGTAGTATTGAGAAGGGAGTGGCCGGGGAGCTGTTTTTT. The genes are TRBV19 and TRBJ2-2, with D possibly TRBD2 on 5 matching bases. The CDR3 runs 15 residues. CDR1 and CDR2 from the germline V gene are LNHDA and SQIVND (reference sequence). V was clipped by 3 bases and J by 6 bases, with 14 bases between them. The whole variable domain, remainder taken from reference TRBV19 and TRBJ2-2, is DGGITQSPKYLFRKEGQNVTLSCEQNLNHDAMYWYRQDPGQGLRLIYYSQIVNDFQKGDIAEGYSVSREKKESFPLTVTSAQKNPTAFYLCASSIEKGVAGELFFGEGSRLTVL.

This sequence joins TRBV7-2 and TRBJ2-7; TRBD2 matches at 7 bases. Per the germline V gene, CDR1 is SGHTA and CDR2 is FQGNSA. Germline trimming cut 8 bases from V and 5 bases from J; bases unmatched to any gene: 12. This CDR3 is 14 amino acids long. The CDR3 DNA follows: TGTGCCAGCGGACTGGGGTGGGGAGGGGACGAGCAGTACTTC. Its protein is CASGLGWGGDEQYF.

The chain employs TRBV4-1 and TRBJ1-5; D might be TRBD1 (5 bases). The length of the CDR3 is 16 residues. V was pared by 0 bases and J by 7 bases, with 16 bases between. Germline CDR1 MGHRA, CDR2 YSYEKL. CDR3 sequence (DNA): TGCGCCAGCAGCCAAGATCCGGGGGGGTTGGGCCAGCCCCAGCATTTT. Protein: CASSQDPGGLGQPQHF.

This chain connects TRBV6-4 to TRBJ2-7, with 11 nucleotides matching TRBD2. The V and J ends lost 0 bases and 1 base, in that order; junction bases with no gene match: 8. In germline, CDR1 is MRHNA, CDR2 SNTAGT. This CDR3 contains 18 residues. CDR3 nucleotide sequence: TGTGCCAGCAGTGACTCGATGTCTTTAGCGGGGGGGTCCTACGAGCAGTACGTC. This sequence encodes CASSDSMSLAGGSYEQYV.

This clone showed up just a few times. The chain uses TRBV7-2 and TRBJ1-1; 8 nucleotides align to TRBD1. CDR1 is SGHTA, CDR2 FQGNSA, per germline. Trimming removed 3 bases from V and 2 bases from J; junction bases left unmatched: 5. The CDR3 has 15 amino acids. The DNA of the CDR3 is TGTGCCAGCAGCTTTTACCAGGGGGCAAACACTGAAGCTTTCTTT. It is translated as CASSFYQGANTEAFF.